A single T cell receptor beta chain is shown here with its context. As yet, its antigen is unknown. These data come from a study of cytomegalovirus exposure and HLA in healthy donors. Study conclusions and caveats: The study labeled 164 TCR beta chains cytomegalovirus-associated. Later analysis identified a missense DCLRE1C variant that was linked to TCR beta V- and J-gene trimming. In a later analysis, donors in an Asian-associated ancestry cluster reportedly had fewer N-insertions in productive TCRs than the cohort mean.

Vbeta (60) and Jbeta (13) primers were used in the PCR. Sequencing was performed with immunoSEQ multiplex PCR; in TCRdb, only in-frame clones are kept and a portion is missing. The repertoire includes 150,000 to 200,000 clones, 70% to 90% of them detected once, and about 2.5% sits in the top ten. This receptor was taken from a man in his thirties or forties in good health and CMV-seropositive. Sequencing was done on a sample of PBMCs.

CDR3: CASTTGGPDNEQFF. The CDR3 DNA reads as TGTGCCAGCACGACAGGGGGCCCCGACAATGAGCAGTTCTTC. The V call is TRBV18, the J call TRBJ2-1; TRBD1 matches 10 bases. The CDR3 totals 14 residues. The V and J ends lost 8 bases and 5 bases, in that order; junction bases with no gene match: 6. Germline CDR1 and CDR2: KGHSH and LQKENI. The full variable domain, its missing parts supplied by reference TRBV18 and TRBJ2-1, is NAGVMQNPRHLVRRRGQEARLRCSPMKGHSHVYWYRQLPEEGLKFMVYLQKENIIDESGMPKERFSAEFPKEGPSILRIQQVVRGDSAAYFCASTTGGPDNEQFFGPGTRLTVL.